This entry lists 18 T cell receptor beta chains sequenced from one sample in a study of T cells in Graves' hyperthyroidism and ophthalmopathy. RNA transcripts provided the source from which TCR beta CDR3 regions were amplified. Carried out on the TCR CDR3, a first-round RT-PCR used the HTBI primer set. TCRdb independently ran MiXCR on the multiplex PCR reads; one entry per CDR3 protein. Among about 480,000 distinct CDR3 sequences listed, 14% were seen once. The sample consisted of blood. The source is a woman aged 18-30 years with Graves' hyperthyroidism.

This clonotype was detected many times. The gene calls are TRBV19 and TRBJ1-4; D is perhaps TRBD1 (5 bases). Germline V gene lookup returns CDR1 LNHDA and CDR2 SQIVND (reference sequence). CDR3 length: 15 amino acids. The V end lost 4 bases, the J end lost 0 bases, and 9 bases lay between the germline ends. The CDR3 loop is CASSKWGATNEKLFF. The CDR3 DNA is TGTGCCAGTAGTAAGTGGGGCGCAACTAATGAAAAACTGTTTTTT.

The V gene is TRBV5-6, the J gene TRBJ2-3, with 8 bases fitting TRBD2. The CDR3 runs 14 residues. V was pared by 0 bases and J by 5 bases, with 2 bases of the junction left unmatched. The germline V gene has CDR1 SGHDT and CDR2 YYEEEE. The CDR3 region is CASSLGGRQDTQYF. CDR3 nucleotide sequence: TGTGCCAGCAGCTTGGGCGGGAGGCAAGATACGCAGTATTTT.

This clonotype showed up just once. Just one base apart from a much larger clone, this may be a read error. V usage is TRBV7-3 and J usage is TRBJ1-5; D might be TRBD1 (5 bases). Per germline, CDR1 SGHTA and CDR2 FQGTGA. The CDR3 is 13 residues long. The ends were cut back, 8 bases at V and 5 bases at J, with 13 bases in the middle. The CDR3 loop is CASRRDVDQPQHF. The CDR3 coding sequence is TGTGCCAGCCGCAGGGACGTAGATCAGCCCCAGCATTTT.

V gene TRBV6-2 or TRBV6-3 combines with J gene TRBJ1-5; maybe TRBD1 (5 bases). Germline V CDR1 and CDR2: MNHEY, SVGEGT. CDR3 length equals 15 residues. The V end was cut by 7 bases, the J end by 7 bases, with 20 bases between. CDR3 region: CASTPGRGRGQPQHF. CDR3 nucleotide sequence: TGTGCCAGCACCCCGGGTAGGGGTCGGGGCCAGCCCCAGCATTTT.

This clonotype came up many times. V gene TRBV6-1 combines with J gene TRBJ1-5; a possible D gene is TRBD1 (6 bases). The V and J ends lost 8 bases and 3 bases respectively, with 14 bases between them. Looked up from germline, CDR1 is MNHNS and CDR2 is SASEGT. CDR3 length equals 14 residues. CDR3 nucleotide sequence: TGTGCCAGCGAAACAGGGTCCTTCAATCAGCCCCAGCATTTT. Amino acid sequence: CASETGSFNQPQHF.

The rearrangement joins TRBV20-1 to TRBJ2-2; 8 nucleotides align to TRBD2. V lost 7 bases and J lost 5; bases outside the gene matches: 15. Germline V gene sequence: CDR1 DFQATT, CDR2 SNEGSKA (reference sequence). CDR3 size: 16 residues. This CDR3 is CSVSPVGGGRTGELFF. CDR3 DNA sequence: TGCAGTGTTAGCCCGGTTGGGGGCGGGAGGACCGGGGAGCTGTTTTTT.

This clonotype was seen ten or more times. The chain employs TRBV4-2 and TRBJ2-7; D is unresolved. The CDR3 runs to 14 residues. The V and J ends lost 1 base and 2 bases respectively, with 9 bases between them. Germline V gene data show CDR1 as LGHNA and CDR2 as YNFKEQ. In nucleotides, the CDR3 is TGTGCCAGCAGCCAAGCCTATACGGCCTACGAGCAGTACTTC. Its translation: CASSQAYTAYEQYF.

Ten or more counts support this clonotype. V is TRBV5-1 and J is TRBJ2-1; 11 nucleotides match TRBD1. From germline, CDR1 is SGHRS and CDR2 YFSETQ. The CDR3 consists of 14 residues. J was trimmed by 7 bases and V by 4 bases; bases with no gene match: 4. The CDR3 region has the DNA TGCGCCAGCAGCATCGGACAGGGGGCAAATGAGCAGTTCTTC. It specifies CASSIGQGANEQFF.

This clonotype has at least ten counts. The chain employs TRBV11-3 and TRBJ1-2; no definite D call. V lost 5 bases, J lost 4 bases, and 14 bases lay in between. From germline, CDR1 is SGHNT and CDR2 YENEEA. The CDR3 is 14 residues long. CDR3 amino acids: CASSPATWGYGYTF. The CDR3 region has the DNA TGTGCCAGCAGCCCCGCCACCTGGGGCTATGGCTACACCTTC. Full variable domain (remainder filled in from reference TRBV11-3 and TRBJ1-2): EAGVVQSPRYKIIEKKQPVAFWCNPISGHNTLYWYLQNLGQGPELLIRYENEEAVDDSQLPKDRFSAERLKGVDSTLKIQPAELGDSAVYLCASSPATWGYGYTFGSGTRLTVV.

This clonotype appeared many times. This chain uses TRBV30 with TRBJ1-5; the D is unclear. Trimming shortened V by 1 base and J by 0 bases, and 7 bases separated the two germline ends. The CDR3 runs 14 residues. Germline CDR1 and CDR2: GTSNPN and SVGIG (reference sequence). CDR3 residues: CAWSGQHSNQPQHF. Written as DNA, the CDR3 is TGTGCCTGGAGTGGGCAGCATAGCAATCAGCCCCAGCATTTT.

This clonotype is a singleton in its sample. V and J are TRBV5-8 and TRBJ2-1; maybe TRBD1 (6 bases). Trimming removed 3 bases from V and 5 bases from J, with 24 bases in between. This CDR3 has 18 residues. The germline V gene encodes CDR1 SGHTS and CDR2 YDEGEE. CDR3: CASSWSGRGSPIDNEQFF. DNA for the CDR3: TGTGCCAGCAGCTGGTCGGGTAGGGGGAGCCCCATCGACAATGAGCAGTTCTTC.

This clonotype was observed many times. DNA for the CDR3: TGTGCCTGGAGTGGGCAGGCAGGGGGCCTATACAATGAGCAGTTCTTC. Encoded protein: CAWSGQAGGLYNEQFF. The chain recombines TRBV30 with TRBJ2-1; 8 bases fit TRBD1. Germline V CDR1 and CDR2: GTSNPN, SVGIG (reference sequence). The ends lost 1 base at V and 4 bases at J; junction bases unmatched: 9. This CDR3 region has 16 residues.

This clonotype was detected ten times or more. The rearrangement joins TRBV12-3 or TRBV12-4 to TRBJ2-1; TRBD2 matches 7 bases. This CDR3 contains 15 residues. The V segment lost 4 bases and the J segment 2 bases; nucleotides outside the gene matches: 5. The CDR3 region has the DNA TGTGCCAGCAGTTCGAGCGGGATGGCCTACAATGAGCAGTTCTTC. It codes for CASSSSGMAYNEQFF.

The chain uses TRBV30 and TRBJ1-3, with D tentatively TRBD1 (6 bases). This CDR3 has 14 residues. The ends were cut back, 4 bases at V and 5 bases at J, with 15 bases in the middle. The V gene's germline CDR1 is GTSNPN and CDR2 SVGIG (reference sequence). This chain's CDR3 is CAWKRTGRRNTIYF. In DNA form, the CDR3 reads TGTGCCTGGAAGAGAACAGGGCGACGAAACACCATATATTTT.

This clonotype has ten or more counts. The chain joins TRBV12-3 or TRBV12-4 to TRBJ2-5; D may be TRBD1 or TRBD2 (5 bases each). V was cut by 6 bases and J by 1 base, with 9 bases left in between. The CDR3 runs to 13 residues. The CDR3 DNA sequence: TGTGCCAGCAGAGGGACGCCCCAAGAGACCCAGTACTTC. The encoded protein is CASRGTPQETQYF.

This clonotype was recorded once. This chain connects TRBV7-2 to TRBJ2-1; weak D call: TRBD1 (7 bases). Germline V lookup: CDR1 SGHTA, CDR2 FQGNSA. V lost 2 bases, J lost 6 bases, and 11 bases lay in between. The CDR3 has 14 amino acids. The DNA for the CDR3 is TGTGCCAGCAGCTTATTTCAGGGGGGCAATGAGCAGTTCTTC. It yields the protein CASSLFQGGNEQFF.

In this sample, this clonotype turned up many times. V and J are TRBV7-8 and TRBJ2-1; 7 positions match TRBD2. V trimming: 5 bases; J trimming: 0 bases; junction bases outside the gene matches: 10. Looked up from germline, CDR1 is SGHVS and CDR2 is FQNEAQ. The CDR3 totals 17 residues. Here the CDR3 DNA reads TGTGCCAGCAGCCAGTGGGGGGGAGGCCGCTCCTACAATGAGCAGTTCTTC. Amino acid sequence: CASSQWGGGRSYNEQFF. Complete variable domain (other parts from reference TRBV7-8 and TRBJ2-1): GAGVSQSPRYKVAKRGQDVALRCDPISGHVSLFWYQQALGQGPEFLTYFQNEAQLDKSGLPSDRFFAERPEGSVSTLKIQRTQQEDSAVYLCASSQWGGGRSYNEQFFGPGTRLTVL.

This clonotype was seen ten or more times. The gene calls are TRBV12-3 or TRBV12-4 and TRBJ2-1; D unclear. CDR3 length equals 12 residues. V lost 1 base, J lost 8 bases, and 6 bases lay in between. CDR3 DNA: TGTGCCAGCAGTTTAGGTATTGATGAGCAGTTCTTC. This translates into CASSLGIDEQFF.